The table lists the clone carrying this T cell receptor beta chain with many counts. Its antigen is undetermined. This sample is drawn from a study of CD8+CD57+ T cells in acquired aplastic anemia. CDR1 and CDR2 (germline): ENHRY, SYGVKD. The CDR3 covers 15 residues. The germline V and J ends were trimmed by 0 bases and 1 base, with 10 bases remaining between them. All patients picked for sequencing had shown, by flow cytometry, an expansion of CD8+CD57+ cells. The patients, all of them, had severe acquired aplastic anemia. All patients were therapy-naive when blood was sampled. Study-wide points: Patients and controls shared 25 to 35 CD8+ CDR3 sequences, which appeared highly expressed in patients and within their immunodominant clones. Researchers reported that CD8+ Simpson's diversity was not significantly different in patients versus controls.

Genomic DNA, serving as template, underwent TCR beta VDJ and CDR3 profiling. MiXCR, applied by TCRdb to the reads, yields one record per CDR3 protein. The sample has 450,000 to 550,000 distinct CDR3 sequences, approximately 33% seen once. The chain uses TRBV10-3 and TRBJ2-7, with D tentatively TRBD1 or TRBD2 (5 bases each). Sequences were obtained from sorted CD4+, CD8+, or CD8+CD57+ T cells (not recorded which) from PBMCs. The clonotype comes from a human donor with aplastic anemia. CDR3: CAISESGDQSYEQYF. CDR3 nucleotides: TGTGCCATCAGTGAGTCGGGGGACCAATCCTACGAGCAGTACTTC.